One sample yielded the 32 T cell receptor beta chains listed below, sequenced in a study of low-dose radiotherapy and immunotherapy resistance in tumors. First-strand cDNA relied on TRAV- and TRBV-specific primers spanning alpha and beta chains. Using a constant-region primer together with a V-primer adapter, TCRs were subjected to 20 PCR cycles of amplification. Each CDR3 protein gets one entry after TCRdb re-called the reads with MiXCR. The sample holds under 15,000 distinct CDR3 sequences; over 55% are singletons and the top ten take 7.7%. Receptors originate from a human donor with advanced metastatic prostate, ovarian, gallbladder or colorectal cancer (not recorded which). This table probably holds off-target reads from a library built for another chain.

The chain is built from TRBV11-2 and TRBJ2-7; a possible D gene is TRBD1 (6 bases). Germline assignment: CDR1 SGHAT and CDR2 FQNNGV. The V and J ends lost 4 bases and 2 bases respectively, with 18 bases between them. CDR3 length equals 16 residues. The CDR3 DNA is TGTGCCAGCAGCTCTGACCACCGGGACACCCCCTACGAGCAGTACTTC. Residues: CASSSDHRDTPYEQYF.

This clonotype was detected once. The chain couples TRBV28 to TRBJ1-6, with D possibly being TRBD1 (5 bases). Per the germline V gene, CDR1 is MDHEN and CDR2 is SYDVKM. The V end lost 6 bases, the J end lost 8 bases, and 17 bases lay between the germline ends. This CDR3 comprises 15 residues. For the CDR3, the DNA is TGTGCCAGCAGCCATTCCGACAGAACCTATTCACCCCTCCACTTT. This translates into CASSHSDRTYSPLHF. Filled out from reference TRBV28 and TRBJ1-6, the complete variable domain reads DVKVTQSSRYLVKRTGEKVFLECVQDMDHENMFWYRQDPGLGLRLIYFSYDVKMKEKGDIPEGYSVSREKKERFSLILESASTNQTSMYLCASSHSDRTYSPLHFGNGTRLTVT.

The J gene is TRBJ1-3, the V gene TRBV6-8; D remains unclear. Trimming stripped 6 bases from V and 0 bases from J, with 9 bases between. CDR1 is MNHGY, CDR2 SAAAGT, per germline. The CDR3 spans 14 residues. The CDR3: CASSLTGSGNTIYF. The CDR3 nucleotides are TGTGCCAGCAGCCTTACCGGCTCTGGAAACACCATATATTTT.

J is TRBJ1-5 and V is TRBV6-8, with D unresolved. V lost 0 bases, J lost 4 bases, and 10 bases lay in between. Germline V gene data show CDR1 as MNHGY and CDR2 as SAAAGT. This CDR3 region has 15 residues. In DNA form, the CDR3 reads TGTGCCAGCAGTTACTCGAACAGTAATAATCAGCCCCAGCATTTT. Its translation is CASSYSNSNNQPQHF.

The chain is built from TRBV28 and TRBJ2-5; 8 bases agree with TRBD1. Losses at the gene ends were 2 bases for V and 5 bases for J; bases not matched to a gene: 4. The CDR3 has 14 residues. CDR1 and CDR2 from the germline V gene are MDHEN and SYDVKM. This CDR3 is CASSLTGGGETQYF. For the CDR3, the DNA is TGTGCCAGCAGTTTAACAGGGGGAGGTGAGACCCAGTACTTC.

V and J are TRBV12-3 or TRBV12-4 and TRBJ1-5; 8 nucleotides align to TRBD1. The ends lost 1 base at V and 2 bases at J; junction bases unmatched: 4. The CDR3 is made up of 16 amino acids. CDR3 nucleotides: TGTGCCAGCAGTTTAGGGGAGACAGGGGGCAATCAGCCCCAGCATTTT. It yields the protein CASSLGETGGNQPQHF.

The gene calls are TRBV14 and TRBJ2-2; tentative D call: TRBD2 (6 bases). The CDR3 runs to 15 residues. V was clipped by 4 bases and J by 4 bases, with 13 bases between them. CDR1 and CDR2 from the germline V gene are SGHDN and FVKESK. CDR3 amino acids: CASSRTLASTGELFF. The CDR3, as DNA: TGTGCCAGCAGCCGAACTCTAGCGAGCACCGGGGAGCTGTTTTTT.

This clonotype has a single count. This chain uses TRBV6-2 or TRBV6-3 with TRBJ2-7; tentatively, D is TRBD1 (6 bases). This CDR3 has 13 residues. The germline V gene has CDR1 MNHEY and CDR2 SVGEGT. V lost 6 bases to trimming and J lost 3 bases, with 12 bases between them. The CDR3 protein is CASRNTGNYEQYF. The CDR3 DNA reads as TGTGCCAGCAGGAATACAGGGAACTACGAGCAGTACTTC.

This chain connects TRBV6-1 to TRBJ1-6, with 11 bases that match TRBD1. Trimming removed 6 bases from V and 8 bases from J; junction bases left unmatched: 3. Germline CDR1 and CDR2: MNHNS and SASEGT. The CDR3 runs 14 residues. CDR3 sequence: CASRRGQGDSPLHF. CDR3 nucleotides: TGTGCCAGCAGGCGGGGACAGGGGGATTCACCCCTCCACTTT.

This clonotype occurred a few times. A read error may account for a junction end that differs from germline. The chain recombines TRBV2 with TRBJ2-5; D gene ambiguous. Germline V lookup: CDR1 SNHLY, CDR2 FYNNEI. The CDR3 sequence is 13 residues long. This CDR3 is CASNEPFQETQYF. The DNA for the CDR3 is TGTGCCAGCAATGAACCTTTCCAAGAGACCCAGTACTTC.

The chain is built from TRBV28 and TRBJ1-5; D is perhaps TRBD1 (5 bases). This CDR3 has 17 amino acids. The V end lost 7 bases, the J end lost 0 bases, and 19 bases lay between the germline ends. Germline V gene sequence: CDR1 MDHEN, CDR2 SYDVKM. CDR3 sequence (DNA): TGTGCCAGCACCCCAGCCTCCGGGGCAGATAGCAATCAGCCCCAGCATTTT. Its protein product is CASTPASGADSNQPQHF.

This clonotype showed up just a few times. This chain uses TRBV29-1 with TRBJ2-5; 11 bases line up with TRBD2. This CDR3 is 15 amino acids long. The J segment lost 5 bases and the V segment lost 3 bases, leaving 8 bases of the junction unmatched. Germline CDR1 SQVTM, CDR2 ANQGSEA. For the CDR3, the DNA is TGCAGCGTTGAGAGGGTAGCGGGAGGGAAGGAGACCCAGTACTTC. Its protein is CSVERVAGGKETQYF. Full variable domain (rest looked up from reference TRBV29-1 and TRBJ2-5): SAVISQKPSRDICQRGTSLTIQCQVDSQVTMMFWYRQQPGQSLTLIATANQGSEATYESGFVIDKFPISRPNLTFSTLTVSNMSPEDSSIYLCSVERVAGGKETQYFGPGTRLLVL.

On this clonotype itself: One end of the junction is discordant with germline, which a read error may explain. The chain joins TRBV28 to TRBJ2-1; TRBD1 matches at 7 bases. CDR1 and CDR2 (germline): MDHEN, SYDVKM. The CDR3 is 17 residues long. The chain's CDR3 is CASSLLYGTVSYNEQFF. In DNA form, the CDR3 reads TGTGCCAGCAGCTTATTATACGGGACAGTCTCCTACAATGAGCAGTTCTTC.

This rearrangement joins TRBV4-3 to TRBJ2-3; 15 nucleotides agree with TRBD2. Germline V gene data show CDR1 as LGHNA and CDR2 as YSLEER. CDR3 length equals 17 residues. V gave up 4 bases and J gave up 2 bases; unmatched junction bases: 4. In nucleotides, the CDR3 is TGCGCCAGCAGCCGCGGGACTAGCGGGGGGAACACAGATACGCAGTATTTT. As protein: CASSRGTSGGNTDTQYF.

The CDR3 region is CASSILAGAPYNEQFF. The CDR3 region has the DNA TGTGCCAGTAGTATACTAGCGGGAGCCCCCTACAATGAGCAGTTCTTC. The chain recombines TRBV19 with TRBJ2-1; 10 bases fit TRBD2. The CDR3 has 16 residues. From germline, CDR1 is LNHDA and CDR2 SQIVND (reference sequence). V was pared by 2 bases and J by 2 bases, with 3 bases of the junction left unmatched.

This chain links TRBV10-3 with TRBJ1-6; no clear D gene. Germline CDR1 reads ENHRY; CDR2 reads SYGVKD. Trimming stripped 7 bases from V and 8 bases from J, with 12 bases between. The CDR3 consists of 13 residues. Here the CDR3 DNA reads TGTGCCATCACCTCTGGGGTTTATTCACCCCTCCACTTT. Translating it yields CAITSGVYSPLHF.

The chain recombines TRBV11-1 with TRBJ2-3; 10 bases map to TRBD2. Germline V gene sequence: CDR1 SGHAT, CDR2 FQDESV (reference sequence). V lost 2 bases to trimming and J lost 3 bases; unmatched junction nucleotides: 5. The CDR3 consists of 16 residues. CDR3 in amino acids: CASSLMIAGGTDTQYF. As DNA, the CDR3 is TGTGCCAGCAGCTTAATGATAGCGGGAGGAACAGATACGCAGTATTTT.

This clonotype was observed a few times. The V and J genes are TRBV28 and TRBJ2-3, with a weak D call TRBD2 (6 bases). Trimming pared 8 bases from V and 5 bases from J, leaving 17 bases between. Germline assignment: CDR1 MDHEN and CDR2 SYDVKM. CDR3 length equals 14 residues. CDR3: CASSSNGGRDTQYF. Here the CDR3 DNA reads TGTGCCAGCTCCTCGAACGGGGGTCGAGATACGCAGTATTTT.

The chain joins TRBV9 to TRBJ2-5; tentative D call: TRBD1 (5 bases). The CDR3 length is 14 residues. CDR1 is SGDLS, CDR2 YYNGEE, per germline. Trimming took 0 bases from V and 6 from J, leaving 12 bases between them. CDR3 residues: CASSVAEGAKTQYF. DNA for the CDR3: TGTGCCAGCAGCGTAGCCGAAGGGGCGAAGACCCAGTACTTC.

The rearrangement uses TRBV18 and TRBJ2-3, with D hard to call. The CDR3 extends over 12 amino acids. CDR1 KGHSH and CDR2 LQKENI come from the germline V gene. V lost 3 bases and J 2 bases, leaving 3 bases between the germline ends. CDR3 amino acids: CASSPNTDTQYF. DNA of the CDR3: TGTGCCAGCTCACCGAACACAGATACGCAGTATTTT.

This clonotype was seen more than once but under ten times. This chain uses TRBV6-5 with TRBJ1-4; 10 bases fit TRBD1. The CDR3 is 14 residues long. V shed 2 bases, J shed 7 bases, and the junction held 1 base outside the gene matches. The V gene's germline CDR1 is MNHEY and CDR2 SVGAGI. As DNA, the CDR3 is TGTGCCAGCAGTTACGGACAGGGGGGTGAAAAACTGTTTTTT. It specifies CASSYGQGGEKLFF.

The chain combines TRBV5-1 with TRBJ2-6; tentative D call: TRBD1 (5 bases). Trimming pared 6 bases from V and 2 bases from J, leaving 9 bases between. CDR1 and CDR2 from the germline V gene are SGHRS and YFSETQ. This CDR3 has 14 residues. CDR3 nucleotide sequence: TGCGCCAGCATGTTGGGGCCTGGGGCCAACGTCCTGACTTTC. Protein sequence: CASMLGPGANVLTF.

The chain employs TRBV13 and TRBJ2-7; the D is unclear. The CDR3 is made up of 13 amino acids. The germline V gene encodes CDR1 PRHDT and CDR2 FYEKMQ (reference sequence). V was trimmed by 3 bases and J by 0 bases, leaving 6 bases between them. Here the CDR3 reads CASSLRLSYEQYF. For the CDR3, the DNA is TGTGCCAGCAGCTTGCGGCTCTCCTACGAGCAGTACTTC. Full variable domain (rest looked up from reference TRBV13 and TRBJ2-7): AAGVIQSPRHLIKEKRETATLKCYPIPRHDTVYWYQQGPGQDPQFLISFYEKMQSDKGSIPDRFSAQQFSDYHSELNMSSLELGDSALYFCASSLRLSYEQYFGPGTRLTVT.

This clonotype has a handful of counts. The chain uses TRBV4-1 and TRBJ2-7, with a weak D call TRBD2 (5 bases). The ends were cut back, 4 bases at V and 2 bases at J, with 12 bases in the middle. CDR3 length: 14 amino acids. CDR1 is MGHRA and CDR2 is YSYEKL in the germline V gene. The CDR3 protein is CASSLATGTYEQYF. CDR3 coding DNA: TGCGCCAGCAGCCTCGCGACGGGGACCTACGAGCAGTACTTC.

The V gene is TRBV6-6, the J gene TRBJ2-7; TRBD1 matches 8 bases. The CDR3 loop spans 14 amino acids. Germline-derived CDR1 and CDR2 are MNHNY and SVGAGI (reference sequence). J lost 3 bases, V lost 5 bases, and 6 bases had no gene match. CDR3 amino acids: CASSPGQGDYEQYF. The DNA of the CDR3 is TGTGCCAGCAGTCCCGGACAGGGAGACTACGAGCAGTACTTC.

This CDR3 is CASSLTSGSYNEQFF. The CDR3 region has the DNA TGTGCCAGCAGCTTGACTAGCGGCTCCTACAATGAGCAGTTCTTC. The chain combines TRBV5-4 with TRBJ2-1; 8 nucleotides align to TRBD2. From germline, CDR1 is SGHNT and CDR2 YYREEE (reference sequence). This CDR3 region has 15 residues. J gave up 0 bases and V 1 base, and 0 bases lay outside the gene matches.

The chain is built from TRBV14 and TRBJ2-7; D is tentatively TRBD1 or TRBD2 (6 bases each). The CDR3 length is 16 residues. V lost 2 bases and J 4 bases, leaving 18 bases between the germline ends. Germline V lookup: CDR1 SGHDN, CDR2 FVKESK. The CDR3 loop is CASSQSSRDTAYEQYF. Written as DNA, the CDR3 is TGTGCCAGCAGCCAATCCTCGCGGGACACCGCGTACGAGCAGTACTTC.

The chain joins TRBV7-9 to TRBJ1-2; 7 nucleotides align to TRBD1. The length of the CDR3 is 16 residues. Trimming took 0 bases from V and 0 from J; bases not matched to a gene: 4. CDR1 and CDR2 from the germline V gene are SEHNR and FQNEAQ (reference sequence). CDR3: CASSLASGQSNYGYTF. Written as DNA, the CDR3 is TGTGCCAGCAGCTTAGCATCGGGACAGTCTAACTATGGCTACACCTTC.

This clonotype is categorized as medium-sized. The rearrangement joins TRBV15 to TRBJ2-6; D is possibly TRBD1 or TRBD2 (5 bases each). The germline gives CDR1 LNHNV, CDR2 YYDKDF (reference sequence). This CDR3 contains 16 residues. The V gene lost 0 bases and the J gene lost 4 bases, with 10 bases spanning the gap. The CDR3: CATSRDEGTGANVLTF. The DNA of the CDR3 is TGTGCCACCAGCAGAGATGAAGGGACCGGGGCCAACGTCCTGACTTTC.

The CDR3 sequence: CASSARTGNNEQFF. The CDR3 DNA sequence: TGTGCCAGCAGTGCCAGGACAGGGAACAATGAGCAGTTCTTC. The chain joins TRBV6-2 or TRBV6-3 to TRBJ2-1, with 8 bases that match TRBD1. The ends lost 5 bases at V and 5 bases at J; junction bases unmatched: 5. Per germline, CDR1 MNHEY and CDR2 SVGEGT. The CDR3 is 14 residues long.

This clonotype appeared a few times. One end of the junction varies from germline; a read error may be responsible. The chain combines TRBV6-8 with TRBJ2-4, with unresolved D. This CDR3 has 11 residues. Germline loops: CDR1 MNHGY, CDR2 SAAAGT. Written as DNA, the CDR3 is TGTGCCAGCAGTGACTCGAGTATTCAGTACTTC. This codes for CASSDSSIQYF.

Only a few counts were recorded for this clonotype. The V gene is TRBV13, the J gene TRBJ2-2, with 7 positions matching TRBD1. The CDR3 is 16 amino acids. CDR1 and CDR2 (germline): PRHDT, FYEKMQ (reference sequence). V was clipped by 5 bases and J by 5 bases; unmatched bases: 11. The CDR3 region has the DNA TGTGCCAGCAGCAAACAAGGAGCAGGGGGAACCGGGGAGCTGTTTTTT. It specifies CASSKQGAGGTGELFF.